These T cell receptor beta chains were read from a single sample in a study of T-cell memory formation after mild COVID-19. TCRdb re-derived calls from the 5' RACE reads in MiXCR, one entry per CDR3 protein. This repertoire shows roughly 100,000 distinct CDR3 sequences, 12% found once; its top ten account for 27%. The sample taken for sequencing was PBMCs or a T cell subset sorted from them (not recorded which). These TCRs come from an adult woman who had mild COVID-19 (a few samples of this study predate the infection). Cell type and time point are not known. The CDR3 runs from the conserved cysteine through the conserved F or W. Fields, in order: V gene, clone size, D gene, J gene, CDR3 protein, CDR3 DNA. The D gene is left open where the match is weak. Rows may omit the clone size; those that give it use once, few, many or a size class.

TRBV20-1	many	.	TRBJ2-7	CSARDLRVSSYEQYF	TGCAGTGCTAGAGATCTAAGGGTTAGCTCCTACGAGCAGTACTTC
TRBV12-3/TRBV12-4	few	TRBD1	TRBJ2-2	CASSLYRGEGELFF	TGTGCCAGCAGTCTATACAGGGGAGAAGGGGAGCTGTTTTTT
TRBV14	.	.	TRBJ1-1	CASSHIPGNTEAFF	TGTGCCAGCAGCCACATTCCAGGGAACACTGAAGCTTTCTTT
TRBV5-1	few	.	TRBJ1-1	CASSSLDTSRNTEAFF	TGCGCCAGCAGCTCCCTGGACACCTCCCGGAACACTGAAGCTTTCTTT
TRBV12-3/TRBV12-4	.	.	TRBJ2-7	CASSLYPGADYEQYF	TGTGCCAGCAGTTTATATCCAGGGGCCGACTACGAGCAGTACTTC
TRBV27	few	TRBD1	TRBJ2-7	CASSLSLARGWYEQYF	TGTGCCAGCAGTTTATCGCTCGCCAGGGGGTGGTACGAGCAGTACTTC
TRBV11-3	few	TRBD2	TRBJ2-1	CASSSPLAGGEQFF	TGTGCCAGCAGCTCCCCTCTAGCGGGGGGGGAGCAGTTCTTC
TRBV29-1	.	.	TRBJ2-1	CSVDSGTFTVLSSYNEQFF	TGCAGCGTTGACTCCGGGACCTTCACAGTACTAAGCTCCTACAATGAGCAGTTCTTC
TRBV20-1	.	.	TRBJ1-1	CSASSGRVMNTEAFF	TGCAGTGCTAGTTCCGGCAGGGTAATGAACACTGAAGCTTTCTTT
TRBV27	.	.	TRBJ2-3	CASSPRLSPTTDTQYF	TGTGCCAGCAGTCCCCGGCTTTCCCCCACCACAGATACGCAGTATTTT
TRBV4-1	.	.	TRBJ2-1	CASSHVGGVINEQFF	TGCGCCAGCAGCCATGTCGGGGGCGTAATAAATGAGCAGTTCTTC
TRBV2	.	.	TRBJ2-5	CATQDAGETQYF	TGTGCCACCCAGGATGCTGGAGAGACCCAGTACTTC
TRBV5-1	few	.	TRBJ1-2	CASSEGDGINYGYTF	TGCGCCAGCAGCGAAGGGGACGGAATAAACTATGGCTACACCTTC
TRBV4-1	few	TRBD1	TRBJ1-1	CASSQSGQGVLGTEAFF	TGCGCCAGCAGCCAGTCGGGACAGGGCGTCTTGGGGACTGAAGCTTTCTTT
TRBV15	few	TRBD1	TRBJ2-3	CATRLTKGAPSTDTQYF	TGTGCCACCAGACTCACCAAGGGGGCCCCTAGCACAGATACGCAGTATTTT
TRBV7-6	few	.	TRBJ2-4	CASSLASTGNIQYF	TGTGCCAGCAGCTTGGCCTCGACCGGGAACATTCAGTACTTC
TRBV24-1	few	.	TRBJ2-5	CATSDLRAVQYF	TGTGCCACCAGTGATTTGAGGGCAGTCCAGTACTTC
TRBV2	.	.	TRBJ2-5	CASSPLAGGGETQYF	TGTGCCAGCAGCCCCCTCGCAGGGGGGGGAGAGACCCAGTACTTC
TRBV4-3	.	.	TRBJ2-7	CASSQDRGSYEQYF	TGCGCCAGCAGCCAAGATCGCGGCTCCTACGAGCAGTACTTC
TRBV5-1	few	TRBD2	TRBJ2-7	CASSLKGLAGDSRWVEAYEQYF	TGCGCCAGCAGCTTAAAGGGACTAGCGGGAGACTCTAGATGGGTCGAGGCCTACGAGCAGTACTTC
TRBV7-6	.	.	TRBJ1-2	CASSPGWAGYTF	TGTGCCAGCAGCCCCGGGTGGGCTGGCTACACCTTC
TRBV29-1	.	.	TRBJ2-1	CSVAGGHEAYEQFF	TGCAGCGTTGCCGGGGGGCACGAGGCTTATGAGCAATTCTTC
TRBV4-1	few	.	TRBJ2-1	CASSQQTGSSYNEQFF	TGCGCCAGCAGCCAACAGACAGGTAGCTCCTACAATGAGCAGTTCTTC
TRBV4-1	few	.	TRBJ1-2	CASSQDPGVIYGYTF	TGCGCCAGCAGCCAAGATCCAGGAGTTATCTATGGCTACACCTTC
TRBV11-2	.	.	TRBJ2-1	CASSGLVKSSYNEQFF	TGTGCCAGCAGCGGGCTCGTAAAAAGCTCCTACAATGAGCAGTTCTTC
TRBV28	.	.	TRBJ2-5	CASSLSVAGETQYF	TGTGCCAGCAGCTTGAGCGTAGCCGGAGAGACCCAGTACTTC
TRBV27	few	TRBD2	TRBJ2-7	CASSLRGLAGDFYEQYF	TGTGCCAGCAGCCTCCGGGGGCTAGCGGGGGATTTCTACGAGCAGTACTTC
TRBV7-9	few	.	TRBJ2-7	CASSFTANEQYF	TGTGCCAGCAGCTTTACAGCGAACGAGCAGTACTTC
TRBV14	many	.	TRBJ2-1	CASSQDRGYNEQFF	TGTGCCAGCAGCCAAGATCGGGGGTACAATGAGCAGTTCTTC
TRBV4-3	few	.	TRBJ2-7	CASSQDSGGAGGHEQYF	TGCGCCAGCAGCCAAGATTCCGGGGGTGCCGGGGGTCACGAGCAGTACTTC
TRBV29-1	.	.	TRBJ2-1	CSVEAVGRSYNEQFF	TGCAGCGTTGAGGCGGTCGGGAGATCCTACAATGAGCAGTTCTTC
TRBV7-9	few	TRBD2	TRBJ2-3	CASSGSAGYYTDTQYF	TGTGCCAGCAGCGGATCAGCGGGGTATTACACAGATACGCAGTATTTT
TRBV18	.	TRBD1	TRBJ1-4	CASSPYRGMDEKLFF	TGTGCCAGCTCACCCTACAGGGGGATGGATGAAAAACTGTTTTTT
TRBV7-8	many	TRBD1	TRBJ2-3	CASSMLVAGGPDTQYF	TGTGCCAGCAGCATGCTGGTAGCAGGGGGCCCAGATACGCAGTATTTT
TRBV7-3	.	TRBD2	TRBJ2-7	CASGLAGGTEQYF	TGTGCCAGCGGCCTAGCGGGGGGGACCGAGCAGTACTTC
TRBV6-5	.	.	TRBJ1-1	CASASPNTEAFF	TGTGCCAGCGCCAGCCCGAACACTGAAGCTTTCTTT
TRBV15	few	.	TRBJ1-4	CATSRPGGGLFF	TGTGCCACCAGCAGGCCTGGGGGGGGACTGTTTTTT
TRBV7-9	few	.	TRBJ2-7	CASSLGRGALTYEQYF	TGTGCCAGCAGCTTGGGTCGGGGGGCCCTTACCTACGAGCAGTACTTC
TRBV5-6	few	.	TRBJ2-7	CASSPAASLYEQYF	TGTGCCAGCAGCCCGGCGGCCAGCTTATACGAGCAGTACTTC
TRBV6-6	.	TRBD2	TRBJ2-1	CASGTGGGYNEQFF	TGTGCCAGCGGAACGGGAGGCGGTTACAATGAGCAGTTCTTC
TRBV5-1	.	.	TRBJ2-1	CASSLGDSSSEQFF	TGCGCCAGCAGCTTGGGGGACTCCTCTTCGGAGCAGTTCTTC
TRBV15	few	.	TRBJ2-4	CATSRANQKNIQYF	TGTGCCACCAGCAGAGCGAACCAGAAAAACATTCAGTACTTC
TRBV27	.	.	TRBJ2-7	CASSPTTVGFYEQYF	TGTGCCAGCAGCCCGACGACAGTAGGATTCTACGAGCAGTACTTC
TRBV5-1	.	.	TRBJ2-2	CASSPLPNTGELFF	TGCGCCAGCAGCCCCCTTCCCAACACCGGGGAGCTGTTTTTT
TRBV5-8	.	.	TRBJ2-7	CASSLDTGNYEQYF	TGTGCCAGCAGCTTGGATACGGGAAACTACGAGCAGTACTTC
TRBV15	few	TRBD2	TRBJ2-2	CATSRDRTSGGTGELFF	TGTGCCACCAGCAGAGATCGGACTAGCGGGGGCACCGGGGAGCTGTTTTTT
TRBV28	.	.	TRBJ2-4	CASSDPSERGDIQYF	TGTGCCAGCAGTGACCCCTCCGAGAGAGGTGACATTCAGTACTTC
TRBV6-5	many	.	TRBJ2-2	CASTTGTKELFF	TGTGCCAGCACCACGGGGACAAAGGAGCTGTTTTTT
TRBV24-1	few	.	TRBJ2-1	CATSDQSKGDHNEQFF	TGTGCCACCAGTGACCAAAGTAAGGGGGACCACAATGAGCAGTTCTTC
TRBV7-7	.	.	TRBJ2-1	CASSLYREPGADEQFF	TGTGCTAGCAGCTTATACAGGGAACCGGGCGCGGATGAGCAGTTCTTC
TRBV7-9	.	.	TRBJ2-5	CVTREGGGETQYF	TGTGTCACACGAGAGGGAGGAGGAGAGACCCAGTACTTC